Shown below are 20 T cell receptor beta chains from a single sample sequenced in a study of radiotherapy plus CTLA-4 blockade in lung cancer. The repertoire was sequenced with immunoSEQ multiplex PCR; TCRdb's copy has only in-frame clones and lacks some. The sample gives 130,000 or so clones, approximately 90% of which show up once; approximately 7.2% is in the top ten. Material: peripheral blood, obtained from a patient treated with radiotherapy plus ipilimumab. The receptors come from a human donor with non-small cell lung cancer that progressed on radiotherapy plus ipilimumab.

The V and J genes are TRBV5-1 and TRBJ1-1; no clear D. This CDR3 is 14 amino acids long. Per germline, CDR1 SGHRS and CDR2 YFSETQ. Trimming removed 1 base at V and 0 bases at J, with 7 bases between. The CDR3 nucleotides read TGCGCCAGCAGCTTGCGGAGTATGAACACTGAAGCTTTCTTT. Its translation is CASSLRSMNTEAFF.

This chain joins TRBV9 and TRBJ1-5, with a tentative D call TRBD1 (6 bases). CDR3 length: 15 residues. With 2 bases removed from V and 1 base from J, the gap between germline ends came to 10 bases. Germline V gene data show CDR1 as SGDLS and CDR2 as YYNGEE. In nucleotides, the CDR3 is TGTGCCAGCAGCGTGGGAAGGGGGAGCAATCAGCCCCAGCATTTT. It codes for CASSVGRGSNQPQHF. Complete variable domain (other parts from reference TRBV9 and TRBJ1-5): DSGVTQTPKHLITATGQRVTLRCSPRSGDLSVYWYQQSLDQGLQFLIQYYNGEERAKGNILERFSAQQFPDLHSELNLSSLELGDSALYFCASSVGRGSNQPQHFGDGTRLSIL.

In DNA, the CDR3 is TGTGCCAGCAGTCGCCCGGGACAGGGGTTCTACGAGCAGTACTTC. Translated, it gives CASSRPGQGFYEQYF. This chain links TRBV7-9 with TRBJ2-7; 10 bases are a match to TRBD1. The V gene's germline CDR1 is SEHNR and CDR2 FQNEAQ (reference sequence). Trimming cost V 6 bases and J 3 bases; bases outside gene matches: 8. This CDR3 contains 15 residues.

The chain has TRBV6-1 and TRBJ2-1, with D unresolved. This CDR3 is built from 13 residues. The germline V gene encodes CDR1 MNHNS and CDR2 SASEGT. Deletions cut 1 base from V and 8 bases from J, with 9 bases between. Here the CDR3 DNA reads TGTGCCAGCAGTGAAGTGACCACCTATGAGCAGTTCTTC. Protein sequence: CASSEVTTYEQFF.

V is TRBV2 and J is TRBJ2-3; D gene ambiguous. Germline CDR1 reads SNHLY; CDR2 reads FYNNEI. Trimming stripped 6 bases from V and 0 bases from J, with 4 bases between. This CDR3 region has 12 residues. The CDR3 DNA is TGTGCCAGCAGGCAGAGCACAGATACGCAGTATTTT. It codes for CASRQSTDTQYF.

The chain employs TRBV19 and TRBJ2-7, with unresolved D. V gave up 5 bases and J gave up 6 bases, with 17 bases separating them. The CDR3 spans 14 residues. From germline, CDR1 is LNHDA and CDR2 SQIVND (reference sequence). The CDR3 DNA is TGTGCCAGTAGTGGGTCCCTTGGCTTGGGCGAGCAGTACTTC. This codes for CASSGSLGLGEQYF.

The V call is TRBV6-1, the J call TRBJ2-7, with D possibly being TRBD2 (5 bases). The CDR3 consists of 12 residues. Trimming cost V 6 bases and J 5 bases, with 11 bases left between them. CDR1 and CDR2 (germline): MNHNS, SASEGT. Here the CDR3 reads CASRLLGHEQYF. The DNA of the CDR3 is TGTGCCAGCAGATTACTAGGGCACGAGCAGTACTTC.

In regard to this clone: Other nucleotide sequences in the sample specify the same CDR3. This chain links TRBV5-1 with TRBJ1-1, with D possibly matching TRBD1 (6 bases). The CDR3 loop spans 13 amino acids. Trimming took 6 bases from V and 0 from J, leaving 9 bases between them. The germline CDR1 and CDR2 sequences are SGHRS and YFSETQ. The CDR3 bases are TGCGCCAGCAAGGGGGATATGAACACTGAAGCTTTCTTT. The encoded protein is CASKGDMNTEAFF.

This chain connects TRBV5-1 to TRBJ1-4; D is undetermined. The V gene lost 3 bases and the J gene lost 7 bases, with 16 bases spanning the gap. Looked up from germline, CDR1 is SGHRS and CDR2 is YFSETQ. The CDR3 extends over 15 amino acids. The CDR3 loop reads CASSYEGGNGEKLFF. In DNA form, the CDR3 reads TGCGCCAGCAGCTACGAAGGAGGGAATGGTGAAAAACTGTTTTTT.

The chain uses TRBV9 and TRBJ2-5; 10 positions match TRBD2. Germline V gene data show CDR1 as SGDLS and CDR2 as YYNGEE. CDR3 length: 15 residues. V shed 0 bases, J shed 2 bases, and the junction held 1 base outside the gene matches. CDR3 nucleotides: TGTGCCAGCAGCGTAGGGACTAGCGGACAAGAGACCCAGTACTTC. It encodes CASSVGTSGQETQYF.

V is TRBV6-1 and J is TRBJ2-1; D tentatively fits TRBD1 or TRBD2 (5 bases each). This CDR3 has 13 residues. The ends were cut back, 2 bases at V and 9 bases at J, with 11 bases in the middle. Germline assignment: CDR1 MNHNS and CDR2 SASEGT. The CDR3 protein is CASSEIMGTEQFF. CDR3 coding DNA: TGTGCCAGCAGTGAAATCATGGGGACTGAGCAGTTCTTC.

V usage is TRBV5-1 and J usage is TRBJ2-1; TRBD2 aligns across 9 bases. The J segment lost 5 bases and the V segment lost 1 base, leaving 7 bases of the junction unmatched. The CDR3 covers 16 residues. The germline V gene has CDR1 SGHRS and CDR2 YFSETQ. CDR3 residues: CASSLLVAGVDNEQFF. The CDR3 DNA reads TGCGCCAGCAGCTTGTTGGTAGCGGGAGTTGACAATGAGCAGTTCTTC.

The chain has TRBV29-1 and TRBJ1-1; the D is unclear. This CDR3 spans 14 amino acids. The germline V and J ends were trimmed by 4 bases and 0 bases, with 12 bases remaining between them. Germline loops: CDR1 SQVTM, CDR2 ANQGSEA. Here the CDR3 reads CSVGRLGLNTEAFF. In DNA form, the CDR3 reads TGCAGCGTTGGTCGACTAGGACTGAACACTGAAGCTTTCTTT. The variable domain in full, with the rest retrieved from reference TRBV29-1 and TRBJ1-1, is SAVISQKPSRDICQRGTSLTIQCQVDSQVTMMFWYRQQPGQSLTLIATANQGSEATYESGFVIDKFPISRPNLTFSTLTVSNMSPEDSSIYLCSVGRLGLNTEAFFGQGTRLTVV.

The genes are TRBV6-5 and TRBJ2-3, with a weak D call TRBD1 (5 bases). V gave up 0 bases and J gave up 0 bases, with 10 bases separating them. Germline loops: CDR1 MNHEY, CDR2 SVGAGI. There are 16 residues in the CDR3. The DNA for the CDR3 is TGTGCCAGCAGTTACTCGAGTTCAGGGAGCACAGATACGCAGTATTTT. This translates into CASSYSSSGSTDTQYF.

The rearrangement links TRBV7-9 to TRBJ2-5; D possibly matches TRBD1 or TRBD2 (6 bases each). The last part of the DNA fits TRBJ2-7 better; the J call may be wrong. The CDR3 has 13 amino acids. CDR1 is SEHNR, CDR2 FQNEAQ, per germline (reference sequence). In DNA, the CDR3 is TGTGCCAGCAGCTTAGCCAAGGGGGGCGAGCAGTACTTC. Its protein product is CASSLAKGGEQYF.

V and J are TRBV7-9 and TRBJ2-4; D gene uncertain. Germline values: CDR1 SEHNR, CDR2 FQNEAQ (reference sequence). Trimming cost V 1 base and J 9 bases, with 13 bases left between them. This CDR3 is built from 14 residues. This CDR3 is CASSLVKAPTIQYF. The CDR3 DNA follows: TGTGCCAGCAGCTTAGTTAAGGCACCAACCATTCAGTACTTC.

The rearrangement joins TRBV5-4 to TRBJ2-5, with a tentative D call TRBD1 (6 bases). CDR1 is SGHNT, CDR2 YYREEE, per germline (reference sequence). The CDR3 spans 14 residues. The ends were cut back, 4 bases at V and 5 bases at J, with 15 bases in the middle. CDR3 DNA sequence: TGTGCCAGCAGCGCGTATAACAGGGCTGAGACCCAGTACTTC. Translated: CASSAYNRAETQYF.

CDR3 residues: CASEFTDTQYF. CDR3 coding DNA: TGTGCCAGCGAGTTCACAGATACGCAGTATTTT. The V call is TRBV6-1, the J call TRBJ2-3; D unclear. The CDR3 spans 11 residues. Germline V CDR1 and CDR2: MNHNS, SASEGT. Trimming took 8 bases from V and 2 from J, leaving 5 bases between them.

The chain joins TRBV5-1 to TRBJ2-5; TRBD1 matches at 7 bases. Germline V gene sequence: CDR1 SGHRS, CDR2 YFSETQ. CDR3 length: 15 amino acids. The trim removed 3 bases at V and 2 bases at J, leaving 7 bases unmatched. The CDR3 region has the DNA TGCGCCAGCAGCTCGTCGGCGACAGGGCAAGAGACCCAGTACTTC. Translated, it gives CASSSSATGQETQYF. Drawing the rest from reference TRBV5-1 and TRBJ2-5, the complete variable domain is KAGVTQTPRYLIKTRGQQVTLSCSPISGHRSVSWYQQTPGQGLQFLFEYFSETQRNKGNFPGRFSGRQFSNSRSEMNVSTLELGDSALYLCASSSSATGQETQYFGPGTRLLVL.

V gene TRBV9 combines with J gene TRBJ1-3, with D possibly being TRBD1 (5 bases). V gave up 2 bases and J gave up 5 bases, with 14 bases separating them. From germline, CDR1 is SGDLS and CDR2 YYNGEE. The CDR3 runs 15 residues. The CDR3 loop is CASSVHPGRRNTIYF. DNA of the CDR3: TGTGCCAGCAGCGTTCACCCGGGACGGAGAAACACCATATATTTT.